This entry concerns a single TCR beta chain. This record comes from a study of CD8 T cells in Susac syndrome. Background on the study: Susac syndrome patients were untreated, on corticosteroids with some adding intravenous immunoglobulin, or on intravenous immunoglobulin only.

It was with random hexamers that roughly 0.5 to 1 ug RNA was reverse transcribed. Across 54 Vbeta and 13 Jbeta, immunoSEQ multiplex PCR amplified TCR beta CDR3. TCRdb recomputed calls from the immunoSEQ multiplex PCR reads with MiXCR, one row per CDR3 protein. The sample yields under 95,000 distinct CDR3 sequences, 85% to 95% seen once. TEMRA cells were FACS-enriched, unlike CD8+ and CD4+ T cells, which were negatively isolated. The CDR3 has 15 amino acids. The V end lost 1 base, the J end lost 2 bases, and 12 bases lay between the germline ends. The germline V gene has CDR1 KGHSY and CDR2 FQNENV. The chain employs TRBV16 and TRBJ2-7, with D perhaps assigned TRBD1 or TRBD2 (5 bases each). This sequence originates from a human donor with Susac syndrome. The sample taken for sequencing was CD8+ T cells from PBMCs. CDR3 amino acids: CASSQWAGRTYEQYF. The CDR3 DNA is TGTGCCAGCAGCCAATGGGCAGGGAGAACCTACGAGCAGTACTTC.